Below, 26 T cell receptor beta chains from the same sample are listed, as sequenced in a study of blood T cell repertoires in COVID-19. The assay was immunoSEQ multiplex PCR, and TCRdb's table has in-frame clones only and misses some. The sample has approximately 310,000 clones; approximately 87% are singletons. The specimen sequenced was peripheral blood. The receptors stem from a woman between 50 and 59 years old who had recovered from COVID-19.

This sequence joins TRBV7-2 and TRBJ1-1; D unclear. In germline, CDR1 is SGHTA, CDR2 FQGNSA. V lost 1 base and J 0 bases, leaving 12 bases between the germline ends. This CDR3 is 16 amino acids long. CDR3 sequence reads: CASSLVGAAMNTEAFF. For the CDR3, the DNA is TGTGCCAGCAGCTTAGTCGGTGCGGCGATGAACACTGAAGCTTTCTTT.

This sequence joins TRBV19 and TRBJ2-3; 11 nucleotides match TRBD2. Germline assignment: CDR1 LNHDA and CDR2 SQIVND (reference sequence). The CDR3 is made up of 15 amino acids. Germline trimming cut 6 bases from V and 3 bases from J; bases unmatched to any gene: 5. CDR3 region: CASSGLAGNTDTQYF. CDR3 nucleotides: TGTGCCAGTAGCGGACTAGCGGGTAATACAGATACGCAGTATTTT.

The chain uses TRBV12-2 and TRBJ1-1. TRBV12-2 is a listed pseudogene. The CDR3 loop spans 16 amino acids. CDR3 sequence reads: CASRLAFEGRSPEAFF. The DNA of the CDR3 is TGTGCAAGTCGCTTAGCATTCGAGGGGAGGTCCCCTGAAGCTTTCTTT.

This sequence joins TRBV19 and TRBJ2-5; D call uncertain. The CDR3 consists of 12 residues. V was trimmed by 10 bases and J by 5 bases, leaving 14 bases between them. Germline V gives CDR1 LNHDA, CDR2 SQIVND (reference sequence). The CDR3 protein is CATKSRSETQYF. Here the CDR3 DNA reads TGTGCCACTAAATCACGCTCGGAGACCCAGTACTTC.

Concerning this clone: Other DNA sequences in this specimen translate into the identical CDR3. This chain uses TRBV5-1 with TRBJ2-2; D may be TRBD1 (6 bases). Germline V gene sequence: CDR1 SGHRS, CDR2 YFSETQ. The V end lost 4 bases, the J end lost 4 bases, and 11 bases lay between the germline ends. The CDR3 is 14 residues long. CDR3 DNA: TGCGCCAGCAGCCTGGACAGTTTCACCGGGGAGCTGTTTTTT. It codes for CASSLDSFTGELFF.

Worth noting for this clone: Different DNA sequences within this sample yield the same CDR3. This chain connects TRBV28 to TRBJ2-2; tentative D call: TRBD2 (5 bases). The CDR3 has 13 residues. Germline V gene sequence: CDR1 MDHEN, CDR2 SYDVKM. V lost 3 bases, J lost 5 bases, and 7 bases lay in between. CDR3 protein: CASSFLATGELFF. CDR3 sequence (DNA): TGTGCCAGCAGTTTCCTAGCTACCGGGGAGCTGTTTTTT.

Here the CDR3 DNA reads TGCAGCGTCACAATGTACGGGGCCAACGTCCTGACTTTC. Translating it yields CSVTMYGANVLTF. The chain employs TRBV29-1 and TRBJ2-6; D unresolved. CDR3 length: 13 amino acids. V lost 6 bases to trimming and J lost 4 bases, with 10 bases between them. CDR1 and CDR2 from the germline V gene are SQVTM and ANQGSEA.

J is TRBJ2-7 and V is TRBV2; 9 bases line up with TRBD2. Germline V lookup: CDR1 SNHLY, CDR2 FYNNEI. V lost 4 bases, J lost 7 bases, and 11 bases stayed unmatched. The CDR3 has 15 residues. The CDR3 DNA reads TGTGCCAGCAGTGGAATCGGCGGGAGGGGGAGGGAGCAGTACTTC. It translates to CASSGIGGRGREQYF.

Concerning this clone: Other DNA sequences in this specimen translate into the identical CDR3. The chain employs TRBV24-1 and TRBJ2-5; maybe TRBD1 (5 bases). The germline V gene encodes CDR1 KGHDR and CDR2 SFDVKD. Trimming left V 5 bases short and J 0 bases short, with 6 bases between. CDR3 size: 13 residues. CDR3 region: CATSAGYQETQYF. The CDR3 coding sequence is TGTGCCACCAGTGCAGGGTACCAAGAGACCCAGTACTTC.

CDR3 nucleotide sequence: TGTGCCAGCAGTTTCGGACGGGGTGACGAGCAGTACTTC. Translated, it gives CASSFGRGDEQYF. The chain links TRBV12-3 or TRBV12-4 to TRBJ2-7; D might be TRBD2 (5 bases). Trimming took 3 bases from V and 5 from J, leaving 11 bases between them. CDR3 length: 13 amino acids.

The chain joins TRBV5-1 to TRBJ1-4, with TRBD1 matching 7 bases. The J segment lost 0 bases and the V segment lost 4 bases, leaving 3 bases of the junction unmatched. CDR1 and CDR2 from the germline V gene are SGHRS and YFSETQ. CDR3 length equals 15 residues. The CDR3 DNA reads as TGCGCCAGCAGCACGCAGGGGGCAACTAATGAAAAACTGTTTTTT. Residues: CASSTQGATNEKLFF.

The genes are TRBV4-3 and TRBJ2-1, with 8 bases lining up with TRBD1. This CDR3 has 14 residues. CDR1 and CDR2 (germline): LGHNA, YSLEER. V trimming: 3 bases; J trimming: 9 bases; junction bases outside the gene matches: 7. The CDR3 spells CASSQARGRGEQFF. As DNA, the CDR3 is TGCGCCAGCAGCCAGGCCAGGGGGCGGGGTGAGCAGTTCTTC.

The chain employs TRBV5-1 and TRBJ1-5; perhaps TRBD1 as D (5 bases). The V gene's germline CDR1 is SGHRS and CDR2 YFSETQ. V was pared by 4 bases and J by 6 bases, with 14 bases between. The CDR3 runs to 14 residues. In DNA form, the CDR3 reads TGCGCCAGCAGCCCCGACAGCCTCGGTCAGCCCCAGCATTTT. Amino acids: CASSPDSLGQPQHF.

This clone was recorded once. V gene TRBV7-8 combines with J gene TRBJ2-2; tentative D call: TRBD2 (5 bases). The CDR3 has 16 amino acids. Trimming left V 3 bases short and J 3 bases short, with 14 bases between. The germline V gene has CDR1 SGHVS and CDR2 FQNEAQ. CDR3 sequence (DNA): TGTGCCAGCAGCTTCGGACTTCCTCAGGACACCGGGGAGCTGTTTTTT. As protein: CASSFGLPQDTGELFF.

This clone was observed a single time. The V call is TRBV4-2, the J call TRBJ2-7; TRBD2 agrees at 8 bases. In germline, CDR1 is LGHNA, CDR2 YNFKEQ. V lost 4 bases to trimming and J lost 2 bases; unmatched junction nucleotides: 7. There are 15 residues in the CDR3. The CDR3 bases are TGTGCCAGCAGCCCTCCCCGGGGGGGCCCCTACGAGCAGTACTTC. Protein product: CASSPPRGGPYEQYF.

The chain joins TRBV19 to TRBJ2-6; D unresolved. The CDR3 is 15 residues long. V dropped 1 base and J dropped 0 bases, with 4 bases sitting between them. Per germline, CDR1 LNHDA and CDR2 SQIVND (reference sequence). CDR3 coding DNA: TGTGCCAGTAGTATAGGGCACTCTGGGGCCAACGTCCTGACTTTC. The encoded protein is CASSIGHSGANVLTF.

This chain uses TRBV29-1 with TRBJ1-1; 9 nucleotides agree with TRBD1. V lost 7 bases to trimming and J lost 2 bases; unmatched junction nucleotides: 5. Per the germline V gene, CDR1 is SQVTM and CDR2 is ANQGSEA. This CDR3 comprises 13 residues. The CDR3: CSACTGGNTEAFF. CDR3 DNA: TGCAGCGCCTGTACAGGGGGCAACACTGAAGCTTTCTTT. Looking up the rest from reference TRBV29-1 and TRBJ1-1 gives the full variable domain: SAVISQKPSRDICQRGTSLTIQCQVDSQVTMMFWYRQQPGQSLTLIATANQGSEATYESGFVIDKFPISRPNLTFSTLTVSNMSPEDSSIYLCSACTGGNTEAFFGQGTRLTVV.

This chain uses TRBV28 with TRBJ1-2; D is undetermined. Germline V gives CDR1 MDHEN, CDR2 SYDVKM. The CDR3 is made up of 11 amino acids. V was clipped by 6 bases and J by 4 bases, with 6 bases between them. The CDR3 protein is CASRLSYGYTF. CDR3 DNA: TGTGCCAGCAGGTTGAGCTATGGCTACACCTTC.

J is TRBJ1-5 and V is TRBV6-6; weak D call: TRBD1 (5 bases). CDR1 is MNHNY and CDR2 is SVGAGI in the germline V gene (reference sequence). The V and J ends lost 2 bases and 3 bases respectively, with 11 bases between them. The CDR3 runs 15 residues. The CDR3 here is CASSYIGVNNQPQHF. The CDR3 bases are TGTGCCAGCAGTTACATAGGGGTTAACAATCAGCCCCAGCATTTT.

This clone has just a few counts. Other nucleotide sequences in the sample specify the same CDR3. V and J are TRBV5-1 and TRBJ2-3, with 12 bases identical to TRBD2. V lost 2 bases to trimming and J lost 6 bases; unmatched junction nucleotides: 1. Germline V CDR1 and CDR2: SGHRS, YFSETQ. There are 14 residues in the CDR3. CDR3: CASSLGLAGDTQYF. The CDR3 nucleotides read TGCGCCAGCAGCTTAGGACTAGCGGGGGATACGCAGTATTTT.

This sequence joins TRBV23-1 and TRBJ2-7; 12 bases fit TRBD1. TRBV23-1 carries the ORF label, with uncertain function. The CDR3 length is 16 residues. Trimming cost V 7 bases and J 6 bases; bases outside gene matches: 13. The CDR3 DNA sequence: TGCGCCAGCATCAAGCCGGAGGGACAGGGGGCTTCCGAGCAGTACTTC. This translates into CASIKPEGQGASEQYF.

This clone was recorded a few times. The chain uses TRBV18 and TRBJ1-5; possible D gene TRBD1, 6 bases. With 2 bases removed from V and 1 base from J, the gap between germline ends came to 15 bases. Germline lookup yields CDR1 KGHSH and CDR2 LQKENI. This CDR3 is built from 17 residues. The CDR3 reads CASSPGTQTGSNQPQHF. DNA of the CDR3: TGTGCCAGCTCACCAGGGACACAAACGGGGAGCAATCAGCCCCAGCATTTT.

The V call is TRBV19, the J call TRBJ1-5; TRBD1 aligns across 7 bases. This CDR3 comprises 14 residues. J gave up 2 bases and V 5 bases, and 3 bases lay outside the gene matches. The germline gives CDR1 LNHDA, CDR2 SQIVND (reference sequence). The CDR3 loop reads CASSHTGGNQPQHF. The CDR3 coding sequence is TGTGCCAGTAGTCACACAGGGGGCAATCAGCCCCAGCATTTT.

Here the CDR3 DNA reads TGTGCCAGCAGAAAGTTACTGGGGACAATGGGTGGGGACACTGAAGCTTTCTTT. Translated: CASRKLLGTMGGDTEAFF. The chain links TRBV27 to TRBJ1-1; D is perhaps TRBD1 (6 bases). Trimming removed 6 bases at V and 3 bases at J, with 26 bases between. Germline V gene sequence: CDR1 MNHEY, CDR2 SMNVEV (reference sequence). The CDR3 spans 18 residues.

J is TRBJ2-3 and V is TRBV5-1, with TRBD2 as a possible D gene (6 bases). This CDR3 comprises 15 residues. Germline CDR1 SGHRS, CDR2 YFSETQ. V was cut by 1 base and J by 3 bases, with 12 bases left in between. The CDR3 DNA reads as TGCGCCAGCAGCTTGAAATCCGGGACTACAGATACGCAGTATTTT. Translated: CASSLKSGTTDTQYF.

The chain is built from TRBV12-3 or TRBV12-4 and TRBJ1-5, with a tentative D call TRBD1 (5 bases). This CDR3 region has 13 residues. Trimming cost V 4 bases and J 6 bases, with 10 bases left between them. The chain's CDR3 is CASSSRAGQPQHF. The CDR3 nucleotides read TGTGCCAGCAGTTCCAGGGCCGGTCAGCCCCAGCATTTT.